This T cell receptor beta chain was obtained from a study of shared clonotypes between healthy human individuals. Looked up from germline, CDR1 is SGHTA and CDR2 is FQGNSA. The CDR3 covers 13 residues. The V and J ends lost 5 bases and 1 base respectively, with 8 bases between them. Study-wide results and limits: Larger richness was generally estimated for naive than memory subsets.

Produced via immunoSEQ multiplex PCR; TCRdb's table is partial and in-frame only. Of over a million clones in the sample, 60% to 80% were seen once. For this clone: Its antigen is unknown.

This TCR was sampled from a man aged 18 to 30 in good health. The rearrangement joins TRBV7-2 to TRBJ1-2; no clear D. Sequenced input: memory CD4+ T cells sorted from blood. The subset denotes: CD45RA-negative fraction. CDR3 amino acids: CASSKDGNYGYTF. CDR3 DNA sequence: TGTGCCAGCAGCAAGGACGGTAACTATGGCTACACCTTC.